These 4 T cell receptor beta chains share one sample of origin, sequenced in a study of shared T cell receptors in the human thymus. The table came from immunoSEQ multiplex PCR; TCRdb's copy has only in-frame clones and leaves some out. The data contain about 380,000 clones, approximately 95% of them singletons. The sequenced sample was thymocytes. All receptors come from a human donor.

This clone was picked up one time. The rearrangement links TRBV28 to TRBJ1-4; 10 nucleotides match TRBD1. The CDR3 sequence is 18 residues long. Germline V gene lookup returns CDR1 MDHEN and CDR2 SYDVKM. With 6 bases clipped from V and 0 bases from J, the junction kept 10 bases outside the gene matches. The CDR3 is CASSLGTGDFPTNEKLFF. In nucleotides, the CDR3 is TGTGCCAGCAGCCTCGGGACAGGGGATTTCCCAACTAATGAAAAACTGTTTTTT.

The gene calls are TRBV9 and TRBJ2-7, with D unclear. V lost 0 bases and J 1 base, leaving 11 bases between the germline ends. This CDR3 contains 15 residues. CDR1 is SGDLS and CDR2 is YYNGEE in the germline V gene. CDR3 bases: TGTGCCAGCAGCGTAGGGGGTTTCCTTTCCTACGAGCAGTACTTC. Amino acids: CASSVGGFLSYEQYF.

This rearrangement joins TRBV5-4 to TRBJ2-2, with 9 positions matching TRBD2. V was pared by 0 bases and J by 3 bases, with 0 bases of the junction left unmatched. This CDR3 is built from 15 residues. Germline loops: CDR1 SGHNT, CDR2 YYREEE (reference sequence). The CDR3 DNA is TGTGCCAGCAGCTTGGGACTAGCGGACACCGGGGAGCTGTTTTTT. The encoded protein is CASSLGLADTGELFF.

CDR3 coding DNA: TGTGCCAGTAATCCGGACGGTAATCAGCCCCAGCATTTT. Translated: CASNPDGNQPQHF. This chain connects TRBV19 to TRBJ1-5; no definite D call. In germline, CDR1 is LNHDA, CDR2 SQIVND (reference sequence). The CDR3 is 13 amino acids. The V and J ends lost 7 bases and 4 bases respectively, with 11 bases between them. The entire variable domain, with the rest obtained from reference TRBV19 and TRBJ1-5, is as follows: DGGITQSPKYLFRKEGQNVTLSCEQNLNHDAMYWYRQDPGQGLRLIYYSQIVNDFQKGDIAEGYSVSREKKESFPLTVTSAQKNPTAFYLCASNPDGNQPQHFGDGTRLSIL.